The 7 T cell receptor beta chains given below trace back to one sample, sequenced in a study of Graves' ophthalmopathy and Graves' hyperthyroidism. CDR3 regions of TCR beta were amplified from RNA transcripts. First-round RT-PCR employed HTBI primers, with a second-round multiplex PCR after it. Each CDR3 protein is one row after TCRdb ran MiXCR on the multiplex PCR reads. The sample contains about 620,000 distinct CDR3 sequences, about 20% of which appear only once. Sequenced material: peripheral blood. All receptors come from a woman in her late teens or twenties with stable Graves' hyperthyroidism. Some clones in this sample may be carry-over from other donors' samples.

Only a few counts were recorded for this clonotype. This sequence joins TRBV20-1 and TRBJ1-5; 7 bases align to TRBD1. Per the germline V gene, CDR1 is DFQATT and CDR2 is SNEGSKA (reference sequence). V trimming: 1 base; J trimming: 7 bases; junction bases outside the gene matches: 10. The CDR3 sequence is 15 residues long. The CDR3 coding sequence is TGCAGTGCTAGAGGTCGACAGGGTAAGGGCCAGCCCCAGCATTTT. This translates into CSARGRQGKGQPQHF.

This clonotype was found many times. This rearrangement joins TRBV28 to TRBJ2-2, with TRBD1 identical over 9 bases. The CDR3 loop spans 16 amino acids. Germline V gene data show CDR1 as MDHEN and CDR2 as SYDVKM. V trimming: 6 bases; J trimming: 5 bases; junction bases outside the gene matches: 10. The CDR3 sequence is CASRLPHRGRTGELFF. The DNA for the CDR3 is TGTGCCAGCAGGTTACCCCACAGGGGGCGAACCGGGGAGCTGTTTTTT.

The chain combines TRBV20-1 with TRBJ1-1; D remains unclear. Germline assignment: CDR1 DFQATT and CDR2 SNEGSKA (reference sequence). The CDR3 loop spans 14 amino acids. The ends were cut back, 2 bases at V and 2 bases at J, with 12 bases in the middle. CDR3 in amino acids: CSARRSGRNTEAFF. The CDR3 nucleotides are TGCAGTGCTAGACGTTCGGGCAGAAACACTGAAGCTTTCTTT.

This clonotype appeared many times. This chain connects TRBV6-5 to TRBJ2-2; 8 positions match TRBD1. The V gene's germline CDR1 is MNHEY and CDR2 SVGAGI. The CDR3 covers 13 residues. The trim removed 5 bases at V and 8 bases at J, leaving 4 bases unmatched. As DNA, the CDR3 is TGTGCCAGCAGTCGACAGGGGATGGGGGAGCTGTTTTTT. This codes for CASSRQGMGELFF.

This clonotype was found many times. V gene TRBV29-1 combines with J gene TRBJ1-2; D not certain. The CDR3 is 15 residues long. V was cut by 3 bases and J by 0 bases, with 14 bases left in between. The germline V gene encodes CDR1 SQVTM and CDR2 ANQGSEA. The CDR3, as DNA: TGCAGCGTTGACGCCACCTCACCCGCTAACTATGGCTACACCTTC. This codes for CSVDATSPANYGYTF.

The J gene is TRBJ1-6, the V gene TRBV27, with 9 bases fitting TRBD1. The CDR3 sequence is 14 residues long. After removal of 3 bases from V and 10 bases from J, the junction contained 4 bases not matched to a gene. Germline CDR1 is MNHEY and CDR2 is SMNVEV (reference sequence). For the CDR3, the DNA is TGTGCCAGCAGTTTCGGGACAGGGATCTCACCCCTCCACTTT. Amino acids: CASSFGTGISPLHF.

This clonotype occurred a few times. The gene calls are TRBV29-1 and TRBJ1-1; weak D call: TRBD1 (5 bases). Germline V gives CDR1 SQVTM, CDR2 ANQGSEA. Trimming removed 6 bases from V and 5 bases from J, with 16 bases in between. The CDR3 totals 13 residues. The CDR3: CSVNRGEVTEAFF. The CDR3, as DNA: TGCAGCGTCAACCGAGGGGAGGTGACTGAAGCTTTCTTT.